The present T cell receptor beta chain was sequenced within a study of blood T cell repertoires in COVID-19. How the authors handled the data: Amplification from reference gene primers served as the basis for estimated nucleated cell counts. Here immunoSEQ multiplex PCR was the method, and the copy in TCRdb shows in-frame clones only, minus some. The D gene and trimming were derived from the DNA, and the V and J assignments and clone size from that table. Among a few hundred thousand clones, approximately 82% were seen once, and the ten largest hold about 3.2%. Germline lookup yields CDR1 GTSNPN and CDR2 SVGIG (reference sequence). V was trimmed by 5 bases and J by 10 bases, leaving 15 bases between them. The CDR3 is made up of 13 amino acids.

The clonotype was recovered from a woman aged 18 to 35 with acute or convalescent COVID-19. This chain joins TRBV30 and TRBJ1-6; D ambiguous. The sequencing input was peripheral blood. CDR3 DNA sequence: TGTGCCTGGTCTTCGGGGATTGGATCACCCCTCCACTTT. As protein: CAWSSGIGSPLHF.